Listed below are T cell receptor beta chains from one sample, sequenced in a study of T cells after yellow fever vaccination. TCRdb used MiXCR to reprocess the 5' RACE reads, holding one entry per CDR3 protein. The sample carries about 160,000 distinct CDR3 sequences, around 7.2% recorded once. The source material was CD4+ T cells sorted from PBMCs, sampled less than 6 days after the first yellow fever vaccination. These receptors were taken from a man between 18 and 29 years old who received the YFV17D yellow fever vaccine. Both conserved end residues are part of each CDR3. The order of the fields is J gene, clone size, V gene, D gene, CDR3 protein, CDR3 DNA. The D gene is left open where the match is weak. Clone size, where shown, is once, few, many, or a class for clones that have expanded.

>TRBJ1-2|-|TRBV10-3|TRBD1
CAISQGGSPNYGYTF
TGTGCCATCAGCCAGGGGGGCAGTCCTAACTATGGCTACACCTTC
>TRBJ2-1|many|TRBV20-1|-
CSASGTDDGEQFF
TGCAGTGCTTCCGGGACGGACGATGGTGAGCAGTTCTTC
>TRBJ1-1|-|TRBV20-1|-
CSARRGGNSNTEAFF
TGCAGTGCTCGACGTGGAGGGAACTCGAACACTGAAGCTTTCTTT
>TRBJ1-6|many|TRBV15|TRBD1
CATKQSGQGDSPLHF
TGTGCCACCAAACAATCGGGACAGGGAGATTCACCCCTCCACTTT
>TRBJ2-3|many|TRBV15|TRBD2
CATSRDALGRVRTDTQYF
TGTGCCACCAGCAGAGATGCCCTAGGGAGGGTCCGCACAGATACGCAGTATTTT
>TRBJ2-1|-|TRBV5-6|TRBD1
CASSDGQGEGQFF
TGTGCCAGCAGCGATGGACAGGGAGAAGGGCAGTTCTTC
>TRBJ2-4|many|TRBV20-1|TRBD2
CSASSGGAKNIQYF
TGCAGTGCTAGCAGCGGGGGAGCCAAAAACATTCAGTACTTC
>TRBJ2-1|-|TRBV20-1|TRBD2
CCARQRVAGGRYNEQFF
TGCTGTGCTAGACAAAGAGTAGCGGGGGGGCGGTACAATGAGCAGTTCTTC
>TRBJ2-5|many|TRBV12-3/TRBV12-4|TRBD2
CASSPTSYVTQYF
TGTGCCAGCAGTCCGACTAGCTACGTGACCCAGTACTTC
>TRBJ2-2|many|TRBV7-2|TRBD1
CASSLSQDRGRNGELFF
TGTGCCAGCAGCCTATCCCAGGACAGGGGGCGAAACGGGGAGCTGTTTTTT
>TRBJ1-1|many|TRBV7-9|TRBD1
CASSLVGQGGINTEAFF
TGTGCCAGCAGCTTAGTCGGACAGGGGGGAATAAACACTGAAGCTTTCTTT
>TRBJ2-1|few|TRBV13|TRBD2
CASSKLAGGPESEQFF
TGTGCCAGCAGCAAACTAGCGGGGGGCCCCGAGAGTGAGCAGTTCTTC
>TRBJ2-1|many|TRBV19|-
CASSGGRQSSYNEQFF
TGTGCCAGTAGCGGGGGGCGGCAGAGCTCCTACAATGAGCAGTTCTTC
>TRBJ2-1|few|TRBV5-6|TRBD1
CASRSDRAIMGEQFF
TGTGCCAGCCGCTCCGACAGGGCCATTATGGGTGAGCAGTTCTTC
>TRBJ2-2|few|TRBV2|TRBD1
CAFSFRVLQGPNTGELFF
TGTGCCTTCAGTTTTCGCGTCCTACAGGGGCCGAACACCGGGGAGCTGTTTTTT
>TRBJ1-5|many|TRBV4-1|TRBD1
CASSPSEGQKNQPQHF
TGCGCCAGCAGCCCGAGCGAGGGACAGAAAAATCAGCCCCAGCATTTT
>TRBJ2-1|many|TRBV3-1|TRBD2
CASSFSGSSYNEQFF
TGTGCCAGCAGTTTTAGCGGGAGCTCCTACAATGAGCAGTTCTTC
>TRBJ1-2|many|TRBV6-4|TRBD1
CASTQEGGNNYGYTF
TGTGCCAGCACTCAGGAAGGGGGCAACAACTATGGCTACACCTTC
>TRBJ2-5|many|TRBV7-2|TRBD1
CASSDRESKTQYF
TGTGCCAGCAGCGACAGGGAGTCGAAGACCCAGTACTTC
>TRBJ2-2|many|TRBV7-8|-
CASSPWDSATGELFF
TGTGCCAGCAGCCCATGGGACTCCGCAACCGGGGAGCTGTTTTTT
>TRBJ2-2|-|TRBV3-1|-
CASSQRPDTTGELFF
TGTGCCAGCAGCCAACGTCCCGATACCACCGGGGAGCTGTTTTTT
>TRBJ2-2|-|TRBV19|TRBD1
CASSTRQGAVLTGDLFF
TGTGCCAGTAGTACCCGACAGGGAGCTGTTTTGACCGGGGACCTGTTTTTT
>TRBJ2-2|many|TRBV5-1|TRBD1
CATYAGTVNTGELFF
TGCGCCACTTATGCCGGGACAGTCAACACCGGGGAGCTGTTTTTT
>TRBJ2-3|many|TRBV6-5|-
CASSYGQTGTSTDTQYF
TGTGCCAGCAGCTACGGCCAAACCGGGACCAGCACAGATACGCAGTATTTT
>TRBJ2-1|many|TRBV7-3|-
CASSPSTDYNEQFF
TGTGCCAGCAGCCCCTCGACAGACTACAATGAGCAGTTCTTC
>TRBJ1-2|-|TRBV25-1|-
CASSEPLGTHGYTF
TGTGCCAGCAGTGAACCGTTAGGGACCCATGGCTACACCTTC
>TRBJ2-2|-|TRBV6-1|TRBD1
CASSERDRGNTGELFF
TGTGCCAGCAGTGAAAGGGACAGGGGGAACACCGGGGAGCTGTTTTTT
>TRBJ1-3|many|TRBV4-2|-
CASSQDSPISGNTIYF
TGTGCCAGCAGCCAAGATTCCCCCATCTCTGGAAACACCATATATTTT
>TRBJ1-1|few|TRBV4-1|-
CASRGTLKNTEAFF
TGCGCCAGCAGGGGGACGCTCAAGAACACTGAAGCTTTCTTT
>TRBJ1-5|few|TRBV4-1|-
CASSHPMGLSSHQPQHF
TGCGCCAGCAGCCACCCTATGGGACTCTCCAGCCATCAGCCCCAGCATTTT
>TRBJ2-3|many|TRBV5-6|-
CASSLSGFITDTQYF
TGTGCCAGCAGCTTGAGTGGTTTCATCACAGATACGCAGTATTTT
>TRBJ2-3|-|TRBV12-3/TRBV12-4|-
CASSNSGRSYTLYF
TGTGCCAGCAGTAATAGCGGACGCTCGTATACGCTGTATTTT
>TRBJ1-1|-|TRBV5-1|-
CASRDSGLRTEAFF
TGCGCCAGCAGGGACAGTGGACTAAGGACTGAAGCTTTCTTT
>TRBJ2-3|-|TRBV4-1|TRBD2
CASSQELAGGPDTQYF
TGCGCCAGCAGCCAAGAACTAGCGGGGGGGCCGGATACGCAGTATTTT
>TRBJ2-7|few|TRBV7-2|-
CASSFAGSYEQYF
TGTGCCAGCAGCTTCGCAGGCTCCTACGAGCAGTACTTC
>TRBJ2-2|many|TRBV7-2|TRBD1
CASSYQGARTGELFF
TGTGCCAGCAGCTACCAGGGGGCTCGGACCGGGGAGCTGTTTTTT
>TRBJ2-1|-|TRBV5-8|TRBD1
CASSLRTGRTNGEQFF
TGTGCCAGCAGCTTGCGGACAGGACGCACGAACGGTGAGCAGTTCTTC
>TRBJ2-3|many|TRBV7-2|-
CASSLSGQLDTQYF
TGTGCCAGCAGCTTATCTGGGCAGCTAGATACGCAGTATTTT
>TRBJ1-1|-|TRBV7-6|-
CASSLAGSTTEAFF
TGTGCCAGCAGCTTAGCGGGGAGCACCACTGAAGCTTTCTTT
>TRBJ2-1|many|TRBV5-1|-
CASSPAGRNEQFF
TGCGCCAGCAGCCCTGCAGGCAGGAATGAGCAGTTCTTC
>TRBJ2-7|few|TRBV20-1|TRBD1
CSARQDRGSYEQYF
TGCAGTGCTCGCCAAGACAGGGGGAGCTACGAGCAGTACTTC
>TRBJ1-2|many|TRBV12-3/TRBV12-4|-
CASSLFTTNYGYTF
TGTGCCAGCAGTTTGTTTACAACTAACTATGGCTACACCTTC
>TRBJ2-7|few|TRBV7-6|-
CASYERSSYEQYF
TGTGCCAGCTACGAAAGGTCATCCTACGAGCAGTACTTC
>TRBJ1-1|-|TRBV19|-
CASSMGAAGRGTEAFF
TGTGCCAGTAGTATGGGGGCCGCAGGGAGGGGGACTGAAGCTTTCTTT
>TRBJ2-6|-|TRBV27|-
CASRYQGAGANVLTF
TGTGCCAGCAGATATCAGGGAGCTGGGGCCAACGTCCTGACTTTC
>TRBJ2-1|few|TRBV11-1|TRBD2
CASSGGRRLAGLGGNEQFF
TGTGCCAGCAGCGGAGGACGGCGACTAGCGGGATTAGGAGGTAATGAGCAGTTCTTC
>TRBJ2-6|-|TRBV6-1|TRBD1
CASSPTGGLSGANVLTF
TGTGCCAGCAGCCCCACAGGGGGCCTCTCTGGGGCCAACGTCCTGACTTTC
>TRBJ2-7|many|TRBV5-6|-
CASSIGYYEQYF
TGTGCCAGCAGCATAGGGTACTACGAGCAGTACTTC
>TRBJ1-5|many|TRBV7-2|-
CASSPGWQQPQHF
TGTGCCAGCAGCCCGGGATGGCAACAGCCCCAGCATTTT
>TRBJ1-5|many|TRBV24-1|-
CATAGDSNQPQHF
TGTGCCACCGCAGGGGATAGCAATCAGCCCCAGCATTTT
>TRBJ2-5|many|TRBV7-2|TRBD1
CASSPGQAQETQYF
TGTGCCAGCAGCCCAGGACAGGCCCAAGAGACCCAGTACTTC